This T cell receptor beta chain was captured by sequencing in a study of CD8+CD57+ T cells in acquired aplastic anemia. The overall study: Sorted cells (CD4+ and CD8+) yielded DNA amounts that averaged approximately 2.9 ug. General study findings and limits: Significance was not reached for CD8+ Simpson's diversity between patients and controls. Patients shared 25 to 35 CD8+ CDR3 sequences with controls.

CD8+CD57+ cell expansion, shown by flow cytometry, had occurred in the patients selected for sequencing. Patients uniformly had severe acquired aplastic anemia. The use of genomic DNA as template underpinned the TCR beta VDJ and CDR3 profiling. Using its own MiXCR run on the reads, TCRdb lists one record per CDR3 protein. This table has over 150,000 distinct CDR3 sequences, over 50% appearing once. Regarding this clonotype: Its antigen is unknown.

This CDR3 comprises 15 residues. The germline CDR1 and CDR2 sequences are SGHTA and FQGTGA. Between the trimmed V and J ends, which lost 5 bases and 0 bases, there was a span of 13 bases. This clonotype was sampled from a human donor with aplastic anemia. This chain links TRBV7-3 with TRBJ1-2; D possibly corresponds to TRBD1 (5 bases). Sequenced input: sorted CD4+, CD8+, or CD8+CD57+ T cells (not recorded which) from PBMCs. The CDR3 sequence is CASSPSGVTNYGYTF. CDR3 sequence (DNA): TGTGCCAGCAGCCCATCGGGGGTTACTAACTATGGCTACACCTTC.